This T cell receptor beta chain is drawn from a study of CD8 T cells in ankylosing spondylitis. Overall study results and limits: For ankylosing spondylitis blood, a TCR beta motif of seven to nine highly homologous variants appeared characteristic.

CDR3 size: 12 residues. V was clipped by 4 bases and J by 2 bases, with 5 bases between them. Germline assignment: CDR1 MNHEY and CDR2 SMNVEV (reference sequence). TCRdb passed the 5' RACE reads through MiXCR, listing each CDR3 protein once. Counted here are 300,000 to 400,000 distinct CDR3 sequences, about a fifth occurring once; the ten biggest clones make up around 16%. This clonotype was seen repeatedly, ten times or more. Antigen specificity is unknown. The source of this sequence is a male donor with ankylosing spondylitis. The sample was blood, either unsorted or a sorted T cell fraction (not recorded which). The chain couples TRBV27 to TRBJ1-2; TRBD1 might be the D (5 bases). The chain's CDR3 is CASSSGNYGYTF. DNA of the CDR3: TGTGCCAGCAGTTCAGGGAACTATGGCTACACCTTC.